The 31 T cell receptor beta chains below all came from one sample that was sequenced in a study of blood T cell repertoires in COVID-19 (dated by TCRdb to the early 2020s). The library relied on the immunoSEQ multiplex PCR assay. Sourced from immuneACCESS, this table was stored by TCRdb with only in-frame sequences that have V and J called. A share of the clones is absent; for the studies checked, an unresolved V gene accounts for under half, and the remainder has no known explanation. The sample table records under 350,000 clones; more than 75% of these occur just once. Clones ranked in the top ten supply 2% to 3% of the sample. Sample: PBMCs or T cells enriched from blood (not recorded which). All receptors come from a man between 60 and 70 years old who had recovered from COVID-19.

The CDR3 region is CASSPTSGVGEQYF. The CDR3 nucleotides are TGTGCCAGTAGCCCGACTAGCGGAGTAGGCGAGCAGTACTTC. J is TRBJ2-7 and V is TRBV19, with TRBD2 matching over 9 bases. Trimming at V came to 6 bases and at J to 6 bases, leaving 9 bases not matched to a gene. The CDR3 length is 14 residues. Germline CDR1 and CDR2: LNHDA and SQIVND (reference sequence).

The rearrangement uses TRBV5-1 and TRBJ2-7; 10 bases are shared with TRBD1. This CDR3 region has 15 residues. With 5 bases clipped from V and 2 bases from J, the junction kept 7 bases outside the gene matches. CDR1 SGHRS and CDR2 YFSETQ come from the germline V gene. CDR3 nucleotides: TGCGCCAGCAGTCAATGGGGGACAGGGGCCTACGAGCAGTACTTC. Translated, it gives CASSQWGTGAYEQYF.

J is TRBJ2-5 and V is TRBV3-1 (or the pseudogene TRBV3-2), with 11 positions matching TRBD2. This CDR3 contains 16 residues. Looked up from germline, CDR1 is LGHDT and CDR2 is YNNKEL (reference sequence). With 0 bases clipped from V and 7 bases from J, the junction kept 7 bases outside the gene matches. The CDR3 sequence: CASSQERLAGTMTQYF. The CDR3 DNA is TGTGCCAGCAGCCAAGAACGACTAGCGGGAACAATGACCCAGTACTTC.

This chain links TRBV3-1 (or the pseudogene TRBV3-2) with TRBJ1-4; 9 nucleotides align to TRBD1. V lost 1 base to trimming and J lost 3 bases; unmatched junction nucleotides: 12. Per germline, CDR1 LGHDT and CDR2 YNNKEL (reference sequence). The CDR3 has 19 residues. The CDR3 here is CASSQVAGTGRVANEKLFF. The CDR3 coding sequence is TGTGCCAGCAGCCAAGTCGCCGGGACAGGGAGAGTTGCTAATGAAAAACTGTTTTTT.

V is TRBV12-3 or TRBV12-4 and J is TRBJ1-2; 8 bases are shared with TRBD1. Losses at the gene ends were 6 bases for V and 13 bases for J; bases not matched to a gene: 7. The CDR3 is 11 amino acids. The CDR3 loop reads CASSSDRDFTF. CDR3 nucleotides: TGTGCCAGCAGCTCGGACAGGGATTTCACCTTC.

This clone has only one observation. V and J are TRBV6-1 and TRBJ1-6, with D perhaps matching TRBD1 (5 bases). Trimming took 2 bases from V and 2 from J, leaving 13 bases between them. Germline CDR1 is MNHNS and CDR2 is SASEGT. CDR3 length equals 17 residues. In DNA, the CDR3 is TGTGCCAGCAGTGAATGGGGCCAGGCCGCCTATAATTCACCCCTCCACTTT. Protein: CASSEWGQAAYNSPLHF.

The genes are TRBV5-4 and TRBJ1-1; unclear D gene. The CDR3 sequence is 13 residues long. With 1 base removed from V and 5 bases from J, the gap between germline ends came to 9 bases. Germline lookup yields CDR1 SGHNT and CDR2 YYREEE (reference sequence). The CDR3 here is CASSLPGRTEAFF. The DNA for the CDR3 is TGTGCCAGCAGCTTGCCGGGGAGGACTGAAGCTTTCTTT.

The CDR3 loop reads CASSLPGQGQPQHF. CDR3 DNA: TGTGCCAGCAGCTTACCGGGACAGGGTCAGCCCCAGCATTTT. This chain connects TRBV11-2 to TRBJ1-5, with 9 bases identical to TRBD1. The CDR3 has 14 residues. Germline trimming cut 2 bases from V and 6 bases from J; bases unmatched to any gene: 2. Germline CDR1 is SGHAT and CDR2 is FQNNGV.

The V call is TRBV19, the J call TRBJ2-1, with 10 bases fitting TRBD2. After removal of 3 bases from V and 3 bases from J, the junction contained 5 bases not matched to a gene. This CDR3 is 16 amino acids long. Germline CDR1 is LNHDA and CDR2 is SQIVND (reference sequence). The CDR3: CASSIAASGSYNEQFF. In nucleotides, the CDR3 is TGTGCCAGTAGTATTGCGGCTAGCGGGAGCTACAATGAGCAGTTCTTC.

The chain employs TRBV7-6 and TRBJ1-1; 9 nucleotides line up with TRBD1. Germline V gives CDR1 SGHVS, CDR2 FNYEAQ. J gave up 3 bases and V 6 bases, and 11 bases lay outside the gene matches. The CDR3 consists of 16 residues. The CDR3 reads CASSPGQGRLDTEAFF. Written as DNA, the CDR3 is TGTGCCAGCAGTCCGGGACAGGGTCGTTTGGACACTGAAGCTTTCTTT.

The chain joins TRBV4-2 to TRBJ1-5, with D possibly being TRBD1 (5 bases). The CDR3 spans 15 residues. Germline lookup yields CDR1 LGHNA and CDR2 YNFKEQ. V lost 0 bases, J lost 1 base, and 7 bases lay in between. The CDR3 is CASSQDWTSNQPQHF. As DNA, the CDR3 is TGTGCCAGCAGCCAAGATTGGACAAGCAATCAGCCCCAGCATTTT.

In this sample, this clone turned up once. The J gene is TRBJ1-2, the V gene TRBV12-3 or TRBV12-4; D remains ambiguous. The CDR3 is 13 residues long. Trimming shortened V by 0 bases and J by 1 base, and 3 bases separated the two germline ends. The CDR3 DNA is TGTGCCAGCAGTTTAGCCCGTAACTATGGCTACACCTTC. Protein sequence: CASSLARNYGYTF.

The table lists this clone with a count of one. The chain recombines TRBV13 with TRBJ2-7; the D gene is possibly TRBD1 (6 bases). V was trimmed by 6 bases and J by 3 bases, leaving 9 bases between them. Germline V gene sequence: CDR1 PRHDT, CDR2 FYEKMQ (reference sequence). This CDR3 comprises 12 residues. The CDR3 nucleotides are TGTGCCAGCAGTAACAGGGACTACGAGCAGTACTTC. Translated, it gives CASSNRDYEQYF.

The DNA for the CDR3 is TGTGCCAGCAGCAGCTATGGGGGCAGGGACTATGGCTACACCTTC. Its protein product is CASSSYGGRDYGYTF. The chain has TRBV11-1 and TRBJ1-2; the D gene is possibly TRBD1 (6 bases). V was clipped by 5 bases and J by 3 bases, with 16 bases between them. The germline gives CDR1 SGHAT, CDR2 FQDESV (reference sequence). This CDR3 has 15 amino acids.

The chain uses TRBV29-1 and TRBJ1-2, with D possibly TRBD1 on 6 matching bases. Deletions cut 2 bases from V and 4 bases from J, with 20 bases between. The CDR3 spans 16 residues. The germline V gene has CDR1 SQVTM and CDR2 ANQGSEA. The DNA for the CDR3 is TGCAGCGTTGAAAGCGCTGCGGGGGCGGTTAGCTATGGCTACACCTTC. Protein sequence: CSVESAAGAVSYGYTF.

As DNA, the CDR3 is TGTGCCAGCAGCCTCGGACATACCTACGAGCAGTACTTC. Translated: CASSLGHTYEQYF. The chain couples TRBV12-3 or TRBV12-4 to TRBJ2-7; TRBD1 is a possible D gene (5 bases). V lost 6 bases to trimming and J lost 2 bases, with 11 bases between them. This CDR3 spans 13 amino acids.

The chain joins TRBV3-1 (or the pseudogene TRBV3-2) to TRBJ2-3; D is perhaps TRBD2 (6 bases). CDR3 length equals 16 residues. V lost 6 bases to trimming and J lost 2 bases, with 18 bases between them. The V gene's germline CDR1 is LGHDT and CDR2 YNNKEL (reference sequence). In DNA, the CDR3 is TGTGCCAGCAGTCCTATGACTAGAAGGGTCACAGATACGCAGTATTTT. Translated: CASSPMTRRVTDTQYF.

V and J are TRBV2 and TRBJ1-4; a weak D match, TRBD1 (5 bases). The V and J ends lost 7 bases and 8 bases respectively, with 11 bases between them. The germline gives CDR1 SNHLY, CDR2 FYNNEI. This CDR3 spans 12 amino acids. The CDR3: CASNGAGEKLFF. CDR3 DNA sequence: TGTGCCAGCAACGGGGCGGGGGAAAAACTGTTTTTT.

The V call is TRBV7-2, the J call TRBJ1-1; D is unclear. The CDR3 runs 16 residues. Germline values: CDR1 SGHTA, CDR2 FQGNSA. The germline V and J ends were trimmed by 1 base and 5 bases, with 17 bases remaining between them. The CDR3 nucleotides are TGTGCCAGCAGCTTAGGAGGGCCCCCGGGTGAGACTGAAGCTTTCTTT. Its translation: CASSLGGPPGETEAFF.

The V gene is TRBV19, the J gene TRBJ2-1, with TRBD2 matching over 8 bases. This CDR3 has 13 amino acids. Unmatched junction bases numbered 5, after V lost 5 bases and J lost 8 bases. Germline V gives CDR1 LNHDA, CDR2 SQIVND (reference sequence). CDR3 residues: CASSSSGSDEQFF. DNA for the CDR3: TGTGCCAGTAGTTCCAGCGGGAGCGATGAGCAGTTCTTC.

This chain links TRBV7-2 with TRBJ1-2; D ambiguous. Trimming pared 1 base from V and 4 bases from J, leaving 10 bases between. Per the germline V gene, CDR1 is SGHTA and CDR2 is FQGNSA. The CDR3 loop spans 14 amino acids. CDR3: CASSLVEGIYGYTF. In nucleotides, the CDR3 is TGTGCCAGCAGCTTAGTGGAGGGAATCTATGGCTACACCTTC.

J is TRBJ2-1 and V is TRBV15; possible D gene TRBD1, 6 bases. The CDR3 has 15 residues. V lost 4 bases to trimming and J lost 1 base, with 11 bases between them. Per the germline V gene, CDR1 is LNHNV and CDR2 is YYDKDF (reference sequence). CDR3 sequence reads: CATSKVRGSYNEQFF. The DNA for the CDR3 is TGTGCCACCAGCAAGGTCAGGGGTTCCTACAATGAGCAGTTCTTC.

This chain connects TRBV28 to TRBJ2-7; possibly TRBD2 for D (6 bases). Germline assignment: CDR1 MDHEN and CDR2 SYDVKM. The ends were cut back, 10 bases at V and 0 bases at J, with 16 bases in the middle. The CDR3 is 14 amino acids. The CDR3 region is CAIGGGRPSYEQYF. The CDR3 DNA reads as TGTGCCATAGGTGGAGGGAGGCCCTCCTACGAGCAGTACTTC.

The chain joins TRBV14 to TRBJ1-3; unclear D gene. With 4 bases removed from V and 0 bases from J, the gap between germline ends came to 10 bases. There are 15 residues in the CDR3. Germline V lookup: CDR1 SGHDN, CDR2 FVKESK. CDR3 in amino acids: CASSPDTYSGNTIYF. The CDR3 coding sequence is TGTGCCAGCAGCCCAGACACCTACTCTGGAAACACCATATATTTT.

The chain has TRBV21-1 and TRBJ2-7; the table names TRBD1, a call not compared with the DNA. TRBV21-1 is a pseudogene segment. This CDR3 is built from 16 residues. The CDR3 nucleotides are TGTGCCAGCAGCGCCCGTCGTAGGGACAATCCCTATGAGCAGTACTTC. Its translation: CASSARRRDNPYEQYF.

The chain uses TRBV5-6 and TRBJ1-1; D perhaps matches TRBD1 (6 bases). With 5 bases removed from V and 3 bases from J, the gap between germline ends came to 11 bases. The CDR3 loop spans 13 amino acids. Germline V CDR1 and CDR2: SGHDT, YYEEEE. CDR3 in amino acids: CASRGSGDTEAFF. In nucleotides, the CDR3 is TGTGCCAGCAGGGGCTCAGGGGACACTGAAGCTTTCTTT.

The table lists this clone with a count of one. The chain uses TRBV5-1 and TRBJ2-1; 13 bases fit TRBD2. In germline, CDR1 is SGHRS, CDR2 YFSETQ. This CDR3 region has 16 residues. V dropped 4 bases and J dropped 8; count of bases not matched to a gene: 9. CDR3 region: CASSLKTSGRAHEQFF. The CDR3 DNA follows: TGCGCCAGCAGCCTCAAAACTAGCGGGAGGGCCCATGAGCAGTTCTTC.

The chain joins TRBV19 to TRBJ1-1, with unresolved D. Germline V gene lookup returns CDR1 LNHDA and CDR2 SQIVND (reference sequence). V lost 5 bases and J lost 3, with 10 bases in between. The CDR3 is 13 residues long. Here the CDR3 reads CASSWRRDTEAFF. Here the CDR3 DNA reads TGTGCCAGTAGTTGGAGGAGGGACACTGAAGCTTTCTTT.

This rearrangement joins TRBV18 to TRBJ2-7, with TRBD1 matching 8 bases. After removal of 3 bases from V and 7 bases from J, the junction contained 2 bases not matched to a gene. The CDR3 covers 12 residues. In germline, CDR1 is KGHSH, CDR2 LQKENI. CDR3 loop: CASSPDREEQYF. The DNA for the CDR3 is TGTGCCAGCTCACCGGACAGGGAAGAGCAGTACTTC.

This clone occurred once. V usage is TRBV9 and J usage is TRBJ1-2; 9 bases are a match to TRBD1. Germline CDR1 SGDLS, CDR2 YYNGEE. After removal of 3 bases from V and 7 bases from J, the junction contained 10 bases not matched to a gene. This CDR3 has 15 residues. The CDR3 spells CASSATGTGMSGYTF. The CDR3 region has the DNA TGTGCCAGCAGCGCGACCGGGACAGGGATGTCTGGCTACACCTTC.

The rearrangement uses TRBV2 and TRBJ1-5, with D possibly matching TRBD1 (5 bases). CDR1 and CDR2 (germline): SNHLY, FYNNEI. Deletions cut 4 bases from V and 4 bases from J, with 23 bases between. The CDR3 consists of 18 residues. CDR3 sequence reads: CASSGLGTEQNWNQPQHF. For the CDR3, the DNA is TGTGCCAGCAGTGGACTAGGGACCGAGCAAAATTGGAATCAGCCCCAGCATTTT. Full variable domain (missing parts from reference TRBV2 and TRBJ1-5): EPEVTQTPSHQVTQMGQEVILRCVPISNHLYFYWYRQILGQKVEFLVSFYNNEISEKSEIFDDQFSVERPDGSNFTLKIRSTKLEDSAMYFCASSGLGTEQNWNQPQHFGDGTRLSIL.